This T cell receptor beta chain stems from a study of siplizumab effects on memory and regulatory T cells. Study-level findings and limits: Naive T cells seemed more diverse than memory cells; they also seemed major alloresponse contributors. Siplizumab significantly decreased alloreactive sequences from unstimulated CD4+ memory cells. No naive or memory phenotype could be assigned to roughly 80-95% of proliferating clones.

From germline, CDR1 is KGHSH and CDR2 LQKENI. The CDR3 loop spans 13 amino acids. V lost 3 bases, J lost 0 bases, and 6 bases lay in between. To note about this clone: Its target is unknown.

Per individual sample, 90,000 to 100,000 TCR templates were assayed. Generated by immunoSEQ multiplex PCR, the TCRdb table keeps only in-frame clones and is missing some. The sample holds about 100,000 clones, about 90% seen once. The receptor's source is a human donor in good health. Some clones in this sample may be carry-over from other donors' samples. The chain uses TRBV18 and TRBJ2-7; D ambiguous. The sequencing sample was made of CD4+ T cells sorted from blood. As DNA, the CDR3 is TGTGCCAGCTCACCCGTATCCTCCTACGAGCAGTACTTC. Amino acid sequence: CASSPVSSYEQYF.